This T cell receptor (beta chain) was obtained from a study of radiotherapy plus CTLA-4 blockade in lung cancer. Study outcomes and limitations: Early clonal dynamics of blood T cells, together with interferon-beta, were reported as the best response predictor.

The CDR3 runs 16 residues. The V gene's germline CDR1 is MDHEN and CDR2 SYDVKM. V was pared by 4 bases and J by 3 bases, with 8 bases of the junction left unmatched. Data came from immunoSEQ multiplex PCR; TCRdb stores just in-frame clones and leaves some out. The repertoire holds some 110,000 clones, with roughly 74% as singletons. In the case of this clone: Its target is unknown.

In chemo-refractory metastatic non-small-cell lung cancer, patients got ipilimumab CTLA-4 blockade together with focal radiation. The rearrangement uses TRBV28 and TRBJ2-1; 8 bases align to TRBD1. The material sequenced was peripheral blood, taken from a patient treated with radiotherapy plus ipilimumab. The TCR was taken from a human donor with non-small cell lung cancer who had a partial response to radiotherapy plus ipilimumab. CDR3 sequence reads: CASSSPGQGNYNEQFF. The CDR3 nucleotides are TGTGCCAGCAGTTCTCCCGGACAGGGTAACTACAATGAGCAGTTCTTC.